The clone carrying this TCR beta chain was seen ten or more times. What it recognizes is unknown. Time point described: healthy volunteer bleed at 2 weeks. Whole blood, unfractionated, served as the material for total RNA extraction. Per the original methods: A per-sample median of about 100,000 TCRs was observed, with counts ranging from roughly 20,000 to 700,000. Via MiXCR, TCRdb re-called the RACE reads, giving one row per CDR3 protein. TCRdb's processing, not the authors', yielded these V and J calls. The sample has 45,000 or so distinct CDR3 sequences, 4.4% seen once. This sample was included in a study of human T cells and chemical hapten exposure. Points from the study as a whole: High-frequency TCRs, those above 1 in 1000, stayed the same after DPC sensitization.

Germline V CDR1 and CDR2: MDHEN, SYDVKM. The CDR3 covers 14 residues. V lost 8 bases and J lost 3, with 14 bases in between. The clonotype comes from a human donor in good health. Some clones in this sample may be carry-over from other donors' samples. Sequenced: whole blood. V usage is TRBV28 and J usage is TRBJ1-3; no firm D call. CDR3 in amino acids: CASHWGGFGNTIYF. In nucleotides, the CDR3 is TGTGCCAGCCATTGGGGAGGCTTTGGAAACACCATATATTTT.